This T cell receptor (beta chain) was recovered during a study of blood T cell repertoires in COVID-19. Study as a whole: The samples span acute and convalescent COVID-19 from the United States, Italy and Spain. Sample material is recorded as cDNA or gDNA derived from T cells, B-cell-depleted T cells, or PBMCs.

The V gene lost 3 bases and the J gene lost 6 bases, with 6 bases spanning the gap. Germline V lookup: CDR1 SGHTA, CDR2 FQGNSA. The CDR3 is 12 amino acids. How the authors handled the data: Amplification of reference gene primers was used by the study to estimate nucleated cell counts. Some clones are missing from TCRdb's copy, which holds only in-frame ones; the method was immunoSEQ multiplex PCR. Clone size and V and J calls were adopted from that table, with D and trimming inferred from the DNA. The sample carries 200,000 to 250,000 clones, less than 90% recorded once. The sequenced sample was peripheral blood. The chain uses TRBV7-2 and TRBJ2-1; D is possibly TRBD2 (6 bases). This receptor was identified in a woman aged 45-59 years with acute or convalescent COVID-19. DNA for the CDR3: TGTGCCAGCAGCTTCGGGAGCAATGAGCAGTTCTTC. It encodes CASSFGSNEQFF.